This T cell receptor (beta chain) was recovered during a study of blood T cell repertoires in COVID-19. Overall study context: The origin of the acute and convalescent COVID-19 samples was the United States, Italy and Spain. PBMCs, B-cell-depleted T cells, or T cells provided the cDNA or gDNA that made up the material.

The ends were cut back, 1 base at V and 6 bases at J, with 13 bases in the middle. Germline V gives CDR1 SGHTA, CDR2 FQGNSA. The CDR3 totals 15 residues. In the source study's methods: How many nucleated cells were present was estimated from reference gene primer amplification. Here immunoSEQ multiplex PCR was the method, and the copy in TCRdb shows in-frame clones only, minus some. V and J calls and clone size are as listed in that table; D and trimming were resolved from the DNA. The table lists about 140,000 clones, around 80% of them singletons. Sequencing used peripheral blood. J is TRBJ1-5 and V is TRBV7-2; D not certain. The receptor was isolated from a man between 60 and 75 years old with acute or convalescent COVID-19. As DNA, the CDR3 is TGTGCCAGCAGCTTAGGTGGGAGGTCCGGTCAGCCCCAGCATTTT. It specifies CASSLGGRSGQPQHF.